Shown below are 25 T cell receptor beta chains from a single sample sequenced in a study of blood T cells in healthy people across ages. Together with a sample-barcoded 5' primer, a J-beta primer mix was included in a second PCR lasting roughly 7 to 11 cycles. TCRdb processed the 5' RACE reads anew with MiXCR; each CDR3 protein has one entry. The table shows more than 1,000,000 distinct CDR3 sequences, with around 25% occurring only once. Separately, the same data were catalogued under a study of T cells of mothers and their children.

The sample comprised blood. These receptors were obtained from a girl aged 2 to 10 in good health.

The chain combines TRBV5-5 with TRBJ2-5; maybe TRBD2 (5 bases). The CDR3 loop spans 16 amino acids. Per the germline V gene, CDR1 is SGHKS and CDR2 is YYEKEE (reference sequence). V shed 0 bases and J shed 1 base, with 13 bases lying between them. The CDR3 sequence is CASSLDLAPSQETQYF. The DNA for the CDR3 is TGTGCCAGCAGCTTGGATTTAGCGCCCTCCCAAGAGACCCAGTACTTC.

V is TRBV29-1 and J is TRBJ2-7; D unclear. The CDR3 loop spans 12 amino acids. V lost 0 bases, J lost 2 bases, and 5 bases lay in between. The germline V gene encodes CDR1 SQVTM and CDR2 ANQGSEA. This chain's CDR3 is CSVEDIAYEQYF. CDR3 in DNA: TGCAGCGTTGAAGACATTGCCTACGAGCAGTACTTC.

With respect to this clonotype: One end of the junction does not line up with germline, which may come from a read error. The chain uses TRBV7-9 and TRBJ2-7; D is ambiguous. CDR1 is SEHNR, CDR2 FQNEAQ, per germline (reference sequence). The CDR3 spans 14 residues. In DNA, the CDR3 is TGTGCCTGCAGCCCCCTAAGGGTCCTAGACGAGCAGTACTTC. Protein sequence: CACSPLRVLDEQYF.

There are a few counts of this clonotype. The chain recombines TRBV29-1 with TRBJ1-6; 7 bases map to TRBD1. In germline, CDR1 is SQVTM, CDR2 ANQGSEA. The J segment lost 6 bases and the V segment lost 4 bases, leaving 3 bases of the junction unmatched. There are 13 residues in the CDR3. For the CDR3, the DNA is TGCAGCGTTGGAGGGGGCGTTAATTCACCCCTCCACTTT. This translates into CSVGGGVNSPLHF.

The chain has TRBV14 and TRBJ2-7; possibly TRBD1 or TRBD2 for D (5 bases each). The germline gives CDR1 SGHDN, CDR2 FVKESK. V lost 4 bases to trimming and J lost 5 bases, with 18 bases between them. The CDR3 is made up of 15 amino acids. Here the CDR3 reads CASSPRGTRANEQYF. The CDR3 DNA is TGTGCCAGCAGCCCTCGGGGCACCCGGGCTAACGAGCAGTACTTC.

The chain couples TRBV20-1 to TRBJ2-5; D perhaps matches TRBD2 (6 bases). The CDR3 loop spans 13 amino acids. The V gene lost 1 base and the J gene lost 1 base, with 7 bases spanning the gap. Germline V CDR1 and CDR2: DFQATT, SNEGSKA (reference sequence). DNA of the CDR3: TGCAGTGCTAGAGGTAGCGGCCAAGAGACCCAGTACTTC. It encodes CSARGSGQETQYF.

There are a few counts of this clonotype. The CDR3 here is CASSPHPTGGSANEQFF. CDR3 DNA sequence: TGTGCCAGCAGCCCCCATCCGACAGGGGGCAGCGCGAATGAGCAGTTCTTC. J is TRBJ2-1 and V is TRBV9; 10 bases map to TRBD1. This CDR3 contains 17 residues. Germline V CDR1 and CDR2: SGDLS, YYNGEE. V shed 4 bases, J shed 7 bases, and the junction held 14 bases outside the gene matches.

There are many counts of this clonotype. The junction shows a germline mismatch at one end, possibly a read error. V usage is TRBV4-1 and J usage is TRBJ1-1; TRBD1 agrees at 7 bases. CDR1 MGHRA and CDR2 YSYEKL come from the germline V gene. The CDR3 consists of 13 residues. The CDR3 protein is CASSEEGATEAFF. The CDR3 DNA is TGCGCCAGCAGCGAAGAGGGGGCTACTGAAGCTTTCTTT.

This chain links TRBV7-3 with TRBJ1-1; possible D gene TRBD1, 5 bases. The length of the CDR3 is 16 residues. Germline CDR1 is SGHTA and CDR2 is FQGTGA. V was trimmed by 1 base and J by 3 bases, leaving 15 bases between them. The CDR3 sequence: CASSLKGPGADTEAFF. The CDR3 DNA reads as TGTGCCAGCAGCTTAAAAGGCCCTGGGGCGGACACTGAAGCTTTCTTT.

V usage is TRBV29-1 and J usage is TRBJ1-2; 9 bases line up with TRBD1. The CDR3 runs 13 residues. Germline loops: CDR1 SQVTM, CDR2 ANQGSEA. With V trimmed by 4 bases and J by 5 bases, 5 bases remained unmatched. Here the CDR3 DNA reads TGCAGCGTTGGGGGACAGGGAGGTTATGGCTACACCTTC. Amino acid sequence: CSVGGQGGYGYTF.

The V call is TRBV25-1, the J call TRBJ2-1; maybe TRBD2 (6 bases). Germline V gene data show CDR1 as MGHDK and CDR2 as SYGVNS. This CDR3 has 14 amino acids. V lost 6 bases and J lost 6, with 15 bases in between. CDR3 nucleotides: TGTGCCAGCAGGAGGGATCTAGCGAGCAATGAGCAGTTCTTC. This translates into CASRRDLASNEQFF.

This clonotype showed up just a few times. The chain is built from TRBV29-1 and TRBJ1-1, with D perhaps TRBD1 (5 bases). The germline V gene has CDR1 SQVTM and CDR2 ANQGSEA. The CDR3 contains 10 residues. Trimming left V 1 base short and J 10 bases short, with 7 bases between. Here the CDR3 DNA reads TGCAGCGTTGAAGTAAGGGGAGCTTTCTTT. Its translation: CSVEVRGAFF.

This clonotype was seen a few times. CDR3 region: CSAAPPGQGYEQYF. CDR3 in DNA: TGCAGTGCTGCACCACCGGGACAGGGATACGAGCAGTACTTC. The J gene is TRBJ2-7, the V gene TRBV20-1, with 9 bases lining up with TRBD1. This CDR3 is built from 14 residues. Germline CDR1 DFQATT, CDR2 SNEGSKA (reference sequence). V shed 5 bases, J shed 4 bases, and the junction held 9 bases outside the gene matches.

This clonotype came up a few times. The rearrangement links TRBV12-3 or TRBV12-4 to TRBJ1-4; D not resolved. The V and J ends lost 6 bases and 0 bases respectively, with 14 bases between them. The CDR3 consists of 16 residues. CDR3 amino acids: CASSRFGQATNEKLFF. For the CDR3, the DNA is TGTGCCAGCAGCCGTTTTGGCCAGGCAACTAATGAAAAACTGTTTTTT.

The genes are TRBV11-2 and TRBJ1-4; TRBD1 might be the D (6 bases). V lost 5 bases to trimming and J lost 7 bases, with 14 bases between them. The CDR3 consists of 14 residues. Germline V gives CDR1 SGHAT, CDR2 FQNNGV. CDR3 loop: CASSRGDDLEKLFF. CDR3 coding DNA: TGTGCCAGCAGCAGGGGGGACGATCTTGAAAAACTGTTTTTT.

The genes are TRBV20-1 and TRBJ2-5, with 10 bases that match TRBD2. The better agreement between TRBJ2-7 and the DNA end casts doubt on the J call. The CDR3 consists of 15 residues. Per the germline V gene, CDR1 is DFQATT and CDR2 is SNEGSKA (reference sequence). DNA of the CDR3: TGCAGTGCTAGGGGGGAGCGGGAGGGCCATTACGAGCAGTACTTC. Translated: CSARGEREGHYEQYF.

V and J are TRBV6-2 or TRBV6-3 and TRBJ2-3; D is perhaps TRBD1 or TRBD2 (5 bases each). Between the trimmed V and J ends, which lost 3 bases and 4 bases, there was a span of 20 bases. Germline assignment: CDR1 MNHEY and CDR2 SVGEGT. The CDR3 runs 17 residues. The CDR3 region has the DNA TGTGCCAGCAGTTATATTCTTGTGGGGGTCTCACCAGATACGCAGTATTTT. Translated, it gives CASSYILVGVSPDTQYF.

This clonotype has a handful of counts. The rearrangement joins TRBV29-1 to TRBJ2-5; TRBD1 matches at 8 bases. The CDR3 has 12 residues. V lost 3 bases and J lost 4; bases outside the gene matches: 1. Germline-derived CDR1 and CDR2 are SQVTM and ANQGSEA. The CDR3 DNA reads as TGCAGCGTTGACAGGGGGCGAGAGACCCAGTACTTC. This sequence encodes CSVDRGRETQYF.

The chain is built from TRBV5-1 and TRBJ2-7; TRBD1 matches at 8 bases. The CDR3 sequence is 15 residues long. Looked up from germline, CDR1 is SGHRS and CDR2 is YFSETQ. V shed 1 base and J 0 bases; nucleotides not matched to a gene: 3. CDR3 DNA sequence: TGCGCCAGCAGCTTGCGGCAGGGGGCCTCCTACGAGCAGTACTTC. This translates into CASSLRQGASYEQYF.

This clonotype turned up a few times. This chain uses TRBV27 with TRBJ2-1; tentatively, D is TRBD2 (5 bases). Germline assignment: CDR1 MNHEY and CDR2 SMNVEV (reference sequence). The CDR3 spans 17 residues. Deletions cut 5 bases from V and 6 bases from J, with 23 bases between. Here the CDR3 DNA reads TGTGCCAGCAGTCCCCCCGCGGTGATAGCCGGGGTCAATGAGCAGTTCTTC. The encoded protein is CASSPPAVIAGVNEQFF.

The chain recombines TRBV7-9 with TRBJ2-7, with TRBD1 matching 9 bases. Looked up from germline, CDR1 is SEHNR and CDR2 is FQNEAQ (reference sequence). After removal of 6 bases from V and 6 bases from J, the junction contained 12 bases not matched to a gene. This CDR3 region has 15 residues. Written as DNA, the CDR3 is TGTGCCAGCAGTCACACCGGGACAGGGACGCGCGAGCAGTACTTC. Protein: CASSHTGTGTREQYF.

The rearrangement uses TRBV6-6 and TRBJ2-7; 9 positions agree with TRBD1. V lost 8 bases and J lost 3; bases outside the gene matches: 5. The CDR3 length is 13 residues. Germline CDR1 reads MNHNY; CDR2 reads SVGAGI (reference sequence). As DNA, the CDR3 is TGTGCCAGCGGGGACAGGGTAGACTACGAGCAGTACTTC. Translating it yields CASGDRVDYEQYF.

V usage is TRBV9 and J usage is TRBJ2-1; 12 bases line up with TRBD2. J gave up 7 bases and V 0 bases, and 8 bases lay outside the gene matches. Per the germline V gene, CDR1 is SGDLS and CDR2 is YYNGEE. The CDR3 sequence is 17 residues long. This CDR3 is CASSVGTSGRNLNEQFF. CDR3 nucleotide sequence: TGTGCCAGCAGCGTAGGTACTAGCGGGAGGAATTTAAATGAGCAGTTCTTC.

The chain has TRBV29-1 and TRBJ1-2, with TRBD1 as a possible D gene (5 bases). Trimming removed 4 bases at V and 8 bases at J, with 14 bases between. The CDR3 loop spans 12 amino acids. CDR1 is SQVTM, CDR2 ANQGSEA, per germline. The CDR3 sequence is CSVGGRRTGYTF. Here the CDR3 DNA reads TGCAGCGTTGGGGGACGACGGACGGGCTACACCTTC.

This chain joins TRBV7-3 and TRBJ2-1; D gene uncertain. Germline lookup yields CDR1 SGHTA and CDR2 FQGTGA. This CDR3 contains 9 residues. V was trimmed by 5 bases and J by 14 bases, leaving 7 bases between them. CDR3 nucleotides: TGTGCCAGCAGCGCTCGAGAGTTCTTC. Amino acid sequence: CASSAREFF.